A selection of T cell receptor beta chains follows, all from one sample in a study of shared clonotypes between healthy human individuals. Produced via immunoSEQ multiplex PCR; TCRdb's table is partial and in-frame only. The data contain 2 million to 2.5 million clones, 90% to 95% of them singletons. Input material: naive CD8+ T cells from PBMCs. These receptors came from a man in his late teens or twenties in good health. Some clones in this sample may be carry-over from other donors' samples. Both conserved end residues are part of each CDR3. D genes are given only for firm matches. Size is stated for part of the rows, as once, few or many counts, or as a class when the clone is expanded.

d_gene: .; j_gene: TRBJ1-5; v_gene: TRBV5-6; abundance: .; CDR3aa: CASSPGTGGNSNQPQHF; CDR3nt: TGTGCCAGCAGCCCTGGGACGGGGGGAAATAGCAATCAGCCCCAGCATTTT
d_gene: .; j_gene: TRBJ2-1; v_gene: TRBV5-1; abundance: .; CDR3aa: CASSLGPNEQFF; CDR3nt: TGCGCCAGCAGCTTGGGGCCCAATGAGCAGTTCTTC
d_gene: .; j_gene: TRBJ2-7; v_gene: TRBV4-2; abundance: .; CDR3aa: CASSQVGGDYEQYF; CDR3nt: TGTGCCAGCAGCCAAGTTGGCGGGGACTACGAGCAGTACTTC
d_gene: .; j_gene: TRBJ1-1; v_gene: TRBV9; abundance: .; CDR3aa: CASSVGDLNTEAFF; CDR3nt: TGTGCCAGCAGCGTAGGAGACTTGAACACTGAAGCTTTCTTT
d_gene: TRBD2; j_gene: TRBJ2-1; v_gene: TRBV9; abundance: .; CDR3aa: CASSAETSGGYNEQFF; CDR3nt: TGTGCCAGCAGCGCGGAGACTAGCGGTGGATACAATGAGCAGTTCTTC
d_gene: .; j_gene: TRBJ2-6; v_gene: TRBV21-1; abundance: once; CDR3aa: CASSRGGALSGANVLTF; CDR3nt: TGTGCCAGCAGCAGAGGGGGCGCGCTCTCTGGGGCCAACGTCCTGACTTTC
d_gene: .; j_gene: TRBJ2-1; v_gene: TRBV7-9; abundance: .; CDR3aa: CASSTPDKGNNEQFF; CDR3nt: TGTGCCAGCAGCACCCCCGACAAGGGCAATAATGAGCAGTTCTTC
d_gene: TRBD1; j_gene: TRBJ1-2; v_gene: TRBV19; abundance: .; CDR3aa: CASSGDRYGYTF; CDR3nt: TGTGCCAGTAGTGGGGACAGATATGGCTACACCTTC
d_gene: TRBD1; j_gene: TRBJ1-2; v_gene: TRBV19; abundance: .; CDR3aa: CASRRGTGTGDGYTF; CDR3nt: TGTGCCAGTAGACGTGGGACAGGGACTGGAGATGGCTACACCTTC
d_gene: .; j_gene: TRBJ1-2; v_gene: TRBV5-5; abundance: .; CDR3aa: CASSLRDGYGYTF; CDR3nt: TGTGCCAGCAGCCTCCGGGACGGATATGGCTACACCTTC
d_gene: .; j_gene: TRBJ1-4; v_gene: TRBV9; abundance: .; CDR3aa: CASSPGYGPNEKLFF; CDR3nt: TGTGCCAGCAGTCCCGGGTATGGCCCTAATGAAAAACTGTTTTTT
d_gene: .; j_gene: TRBJ1-1; v_gene: TRBV25-1; abundance: many; CDR3aa: CASSGMGRVTEAFF; CDR3nt: TGTGCCAGCAGTGGTATGGGAAGGGTAACTGAAGCTTTCTTT
d_gene: .; j_gene: TRBJ1-2; v_gene: TRBV11-2; abundance: .; CDR3aa: CASSSSGEDYGYTF; CDR3nt: TGTGCCAGCAGCTCCTCAGGGGAGGACTATGGCTACACCTTC
d_gene: TRBD1; j_gene: TRBJ1-5; v_gene: TRBV10-3; abundance: .; CDR3aa: CAISETGGSRQPQHF; CDR3nt: TGTGCCATCAGCGAAACAGGGGGCTCGAGGCAGCCCCAGCATTTT
d_gene: TRBD1; j_gene: TRBJ2-3; v_gene: TRBV28; abundance: .; CDR3aa: CASSPGTGADTQYF; CDR3nt: TGTGCCAGCAGTCCAGGGACAGGGGCAGATACGCAGTATTTT
d_gene: TRBD1; j_gene: TRBJ2-3; v_gene: TRBV27; abundance: .; CDR3aa: CASSSRTGGLTDTQYF; CDR3nt: TGTGCCAGCAGTTCCAGGACAGGGGGCTTGACAGATACGCAGTATTTT
d_gene: .; j_gene: TRBJ2-1; v_gene: TRBV9; abundance: .; CDR3aa: CASSVDPPSSYNEQFF; CDR3nt: TGTGCCAGCAGCGTAGATCCGCCAAGCTCCTACAATGAGCAGTTCTTC
d_gene: .; j_gene: TRBJ1-1; v_gene: TRBV2; abundance: few; CDR3aa: CASRRPDNTEAFF; CDR3nt: TGTGCCAGCAGACGACCAGATAACACTGAAGCTTTCTTT
d_gene: TRBD2; j_gene: TRBJ2-1; v_gene: TRBV27; abundance: .; CDR3aa: CASSSGRGYNEQFF; CDR3nt: TGTGCCAGCAGTAGCGGGAGGGGGTACAATGAGCAGTTCTTC
d_gene: .; j_gene: TRBJ2-1; v_gene: TRBV6-1; abundance: .; CDR3aa: CASSLGPSYNEQFF; CDR3nt: TGTGCCAGCAGTTTGGGACCCTCCTACAATGAGCAGTTCTTC
d_gene: .; j_gene: TRBJ2-7; v_gene: TRBV6-5; abundance: .; CDR3aa: CASSGGSSYEQYF; CDR3nt: TGTGCCAGCAGTGGAGGGTCTTCCTACGAGCAGTACTTC
d_gene: .; j_gene: TRBJ2-1; v_gene: TRBV1; abundance: .; CDR3aa: CTSSQDPAGGDSYNEQFF; CDR3nt: TGCACCAGCAGCCAAGATCCGGCGGGAGGTGACTCCTACAATGAGCAGTTCTTC
d_gene: .; j_gene: TRBJ2-7; v_gene: TRBV5-8; abundance: .; CDR3aa: CASSLKLTYEQYF; CDR3nt: TGTGCCAGCAGCTTGAAACTGACGTACGAGCAGTACTTC
d_gene: .; j_gene: TRBJ1-3; v_gene: TRBV19; abundance: .; CDR3aa: CASSGRFGSNSGNTIYF; CDR3nt: TGTGCCAGTAGCGGGCGATTTGGATCGAACTCTGGAAACACCATATATTTT
d_gene: TRBD1; j_gene: TRBJ2-7; v_gene: TRBV27; abundance: .; CDR3aa: CASSTTGTVSYEQYF; CDR3nt: TGTGCCAGCAGTACCACCGGGACAGTCTCCTACGAGCAGTACTTC
d_gene: .; j_gene: TRBJ2-2; v_gene: TRBV15; abundance: .; CDR3aa: CATSRARETGELFF; CDR3nt: TGTGCCACCAGCAGAGCCAGGGAAACCGGGGAGCTGTTTTTT
d_gene: .; j_gene: TRBJ2-1; v_gene: TRBV18; abundance: .; CDR3aa: CASSPAQRVNEQFF; CDR3nt: TGTGCCAGCTCACCCGCCCAGCGGGTCAATGAGCAGTTCTTC
d_gene: TRBD2; j_gene: TRBJ2-1; v_gene: TRBV28; abundance: .; CDR3aa: CASSIDTGGAGQQFF; CDR3nt: TGTGCCAGCAGTATCGACACGGGGGGGGCCGGTCAGCAGTTCTTC
d_gene: TRBD1; j_gene: TRBJ1-4; v_gene: TRBV5-1; abundance: .; CDR3aa: CASNQGATNEKLFF; CDR3nt: TGCGCCAGCAACCAGGGGGCAACTAATGAAAAACTGTTTTTT
d_gene: .; j_gene: TRBJ2-3; v_gene: TRBV5-1; abundance: .; CDR3aa: CASSLDMSGRGTDTQYF; CDR3nt: TGCGCCAGCAGCTTGGACATGAGCGGACGTGGTACAGATACGCAGTATTTT
d_gene: TRBD1; j_gene: TRBJ2-7; v_gene: TRBV5-6; abundance: .; CDR3aa: CASSHDGTGNYEQYF; CDR3nt: TGTGCCAGCAGCCACGACGGGACAGGGAACTACGAGCAGTACTTC
d_gene: TRBD2; j_gene: TRBJ2-1; v_gene: TRBV6-6; abundance: once; CDR3aa: CASSSGLHSNEQFF; CDR3nt: TGTGCCAGCAGTTCGGGACTACATAGCAATGAGCAGTTCTTC
d_gene: TRBD1; j_gene: TRBJ1-4; v_gene: TRBV4-3; abundance: once; CDR3aa: CASSHLFDREVEKLFF; CDR3nt: TGCGCCAGCAGCCACCTCTTCGACAGGGAGGTTGAAAAACTGTTTTTT